This TCR beta chain is drawn from a study of blood T cell repertoires in COVID-19. Study at large: The United States, Italy and Spain were the sources of the acute and convalescent COVID-19 samples. PBMCs, B-cell-depleted T cells, or T cells provided the cDNA or gDNA that made up the material.

In the authors' methods: Estimated nucleated cell counts came from reference gene primer amplification. Generated by immunoSEQ multiplex PCR, the TCRdb table keeps only in-frame clones and is missing some. V and J calls and clone size are given by that table; D and trimming were obtained from the DNA. The table includes 270,000 or so clones, about nine tenths detected once. CDR1 and CDR2 (germline): SGHAT, FQNNGV. The CDR3 runs 15 residues. V lost 1 base and J 7 bases, leaving 14 bases between the germline ends. The receptor was derived from a woman aged 40-49 years who had recovered from COVID-19. The sample taken for sequencing was peripheral blood. The rearrangement joins TRBV11-2 to TRBJ2-1; D call uncertain. In DNA form, the CDR3 reads TGTGCCAGCAGCTTAGTTGGAGTAGAATGGAATGAGCAGTTCTTC. Translated, it gives CASSLVGVEWNEQFF.